This record concerns one TCR beta chain sequence. As handled by the study authors: Estimates of nucleated cell counts were drawn from the amplification of reference gene primers. Profiling relied on immunoSEQ multiplex PCR, and the TCRdb table lists in-frame clones only, not all of them. The D gene and trimming were derived from the DNA, and the V and J assignments and clone size from that table. The sample consists of around 230,000 clones, approximately 89% of them appearing once. These data are taken from a study of blood T cell repertoires in COVID-19. Trimming took off 4 bases at V and 8 bases at J, with 17 bases between the two ends. Looked up from germline, CDR1 is MNHEY and CDR2 is SVGAGI. This CDR3 comprises 15 residues.

The chain carries TRBV6-5 and TRBJ1-4; the D gene is possibly TRBD1 (5 bases). This receptor was obtained from a young woman with acute COVID-19. The sample taken for sequencing was PBMCs or T cells enriched from blood (not recorded which). The CDR3 nucleotides are TGTGCCAGCAGTTGGGGCCAGACAGTCAGGGAAAAACTGTTTTTT. Its translation: CASSWGQTVREKLFF.